These 25 T cell receptor beta chains originate from one sample sequenced in a study of CD4 T cell repertoires in COVID-19. Clones were read by immunoSEQ multiplex PCR, and TCRdb kept only the in-frame ones, dropping some. The table has more than 65,000 clones, about 80% seen once. Specimen: CD4+ T cells from peripheral blood, collected after recovery from COVID-19. The origin of the receptors is a human donor who had COVID-19.

The chain recombines TRBV3-1 (or the pseudogene TRBV3-2) with TRBJ1-4; D may be TRBD1 (6 bases). CDR1 and CDR2 (germline): LGHDT, YNNKEL (reference sequence). The CDR3 totals 16 residues. Between the trimmed V and J ends, which lost 1 base and 7 bases, there was a span of 16 bases. CDR3 sequence: CASSQGIGGRAEKLFF. In DNA form, the CDR3 reads TGTGCCAGCAGCCAAGGGATCGGGGGGCGGGCTGAAAAACTGTTTTTT.

V gene TRBV20-1 combines with J gene TRBJ1-2; no clear D. From germline, CDR1 is DFQATT and CDR2 SNEGSKA (reference sequence). The CDR3 is 11 amino acids. The CDR3 DNA sequence: TGCAGGGGGAATACGGTCTATGGCTACACCTTC. Protein sequence: CRGNTVYGYTF.

The gene calls are TRBV7-9 and TRBJ2-7; 9 positions match TRBD1. There are 14 residues in the CDR3. Germline V gene lookup returns CDR1 SEHNR and CDR2 FQNEAQ (reference sequence). V lost 4 bases to trimming and J lost 7 bases; unmatched junction nucleotides: 8. The CDR3 protein is CASSSLQGAGEQYF. CDR3 sequence (DNA): TGTGCCAGCAGCTCATTACAGGGGGCGGGTGAGCAGTACTTC.

J is TRBJ2-3 and V is TRBV4-2; D could derive from TRBD1 or TRBD2 (7 bases each). Germline lookup yields CDR1 LGHNA and CDR2 YNFKEQ. V was cut by 1 base and J by 5 bases, with 19 bases left in between. The CDR3 is 17 amino acids. The DNA for the CDR3 is TGTGCCAGCAGCCAAGGAGGGGGCCCGGGGGGTCAAGATACGCAGTATTTT. Residues: CASSQGGGPGGQDTQYF.

The rearrangement uses TRBV28 and TRBJ1-6, with D perhaps TRBD1 (5 bases). The CDR3 contains 13 residues. The V end lost 2 bases, the J end lost 18 bases, and 17 bases lay between the germline ends. CDR1 and CDR2 (germline): MDHEN, SYDVKM. Written as DNA, the CDR3 is TGTGCCAGCAGTTTAGCTCGGTGCGGGGGTACCCACTTT. This encodes CASSLARCGGTHF.

This chain links TRBV5-6 with TRBJ2-3, with 12 bases fitting TRBD1. The CDR3 is 17 residues long. V was pared by 4 bases and J by 4 bases, with 10 bases of the junction left unmatched. The germline gives CDR1 SGHDT, CDR2 YYEEEE. Here the CDR3 DNA reads TGTGCCAGCAGCGCACCGGGACAGGGGGCGCGCGCAGATACGCAGTATTTT. It is translated as CASSAPGQGARADTQYF.

This chain uses TRBV29-1 with TRBJ2-5, with unresolved D. V lost 4 bases and J lost 5, with 14 bases in between. Germline V gene sequence: CDR1 SQVTM, CDR2 ANQGSEA. The CDR3 covers 13 residues. The CDR3, as DNA: TGCAGCGTTGGAGGCAACGTGATGGAGACCCAGTACTTC. As protein: CSVGGNVMETQYF.

The gene calls are TRBV6-5 and TRBJ1-3; D uncertain. Germline V lookup: CDR1 MNHEY, CDR2 SVGAGI. Trimming removed 7 bases from V and 6 bases from J, with 13 bases in between. The CDR3 spans 13 residues. DNA of the CDR3: TGTGCCAGCATAGACAAAGACCTAAACACCATATATTTT. It encodes CASIDKDLNTIYF.

The chain links TRBV6-6 to TRBJ2-3; D remains unclear. The CDR3 length is 13 residues. Germline values: CDR1 MNHNY, CDR2 SVGAGI (reference sequence). Trimming left V 6 bases short and J 6 bases short, with 13 bases between. The CDR3 sequence: CASSTLGRDTQYF. The CDR3, as DNA: TGTGCCAGCAGCACACTGGGCCGGGATACGCAGTATTTT.

The rearrangement links TRBV10-3 to TRBJ2-1; 9 bases align to TRBD2. The CDR3 loop spans 14 amino acids. J gave up 7 bases and V 7 bases, and 8 bases lay outside the gene matches. Germline values: CDR1 ENHRY, CDR2 SYGVKD. CDR3 protein: CAINDGGLANEQFF. CDR3 in DNA: TGTGCCATCAACGATGGGGGACTAGCAAATGAGCAGTTCTTC.

The genes are TRBV14 and TRBJ2-7, with D unclear. The CDR3 has 13 amino acids. Germline-derived CDR1 and CDR2 are SGHDN and FVKESK. Trimming took 4 bases from V and 5 from J, leaving 12 bases between them. CDR3 nucleotides: TGTGCCAGCAGCCGTTCCCCCGGAAACGAGCAGTACTTC. Its translation: CASSRSPGNEQYF.

The chain uses TRBV5-1 and TRBJ2-5; D unclear. Germline V CDR1 and CDR2: SGHRS, YFSETQ. The CDR3 has 15 amino acids. V was shortened by 0 bases and J by 2 bases, with 11 bases between the two germline ends. CDR3 nucleotides: TGCGCCAGCAGCTTGGGGCGGACGGATCAAGAGACCCAGTACTTC. It encodes CASSLGRTDQETQYF.

Only one count was recorded for this clone. The V and J genes are TRBV4-1 and TRBJ2-6; 8 bases fit TRBD1. The trim removed 3 bases at V and 0 bases at J, leaving 4 bases unmatched. The CDR3 has 17 residues. CDR1 MGHRA and CDR2 YSYEKL come from the germline V gene. This CDR3 reads CASSQSGGNSGANVLTF. The CDR3 region has the DNA TGCGCCAGCAGCCAGTCAGGGGGCAACTCTGGGGCCAACGTCCTGACTTTC.

The chain employs TRBV28 and TRBJ1-3; D unclear. Germline CDR1 is MDHEN and CDR2 is SYDVKM. The CDR3 has 14 amino acids. V was clipped by 2 bases and J by 12 bases, with 17 bases between them. The CDR3 sequence is CASSLGEQGMIIYF. The CDR3 nucleotides read TGTGCCAGCAGTTTAGGAGAACAAGGGATGATCATATATTTT.

V and J are TRBV10-3 and TRBJ2-1, with 10 bases matching TRBD1. The CDR3 consists of 14 residues. Germline loops: CDR1 ENHRY, CDR2 SYGVKD. V shed 7 bases, J shed 1 base, and the junction held 1 base outside the gene matches. In DNA, the CDR3 is TGTGCCATCAAGGGACAGGGGTCCTACAATGAGCAGTTCTTC. Its translation: CAIKGQGSYNEQFF.

This sequence joins TRBV7-9 and TRBJ2-4, with 7 bases that match TRBD1. Germline trimming cut 5 bases from V and 0 bases from J; bases unmatched to any gene: 16. Germline CDR1 is SEHNR and CDR2 is FQNEAQ (reference sequence). The CDR3 runs to 19 residues. CDR3 nucleotide sequence: TGTGCCAGCAGCCCAGGCGCCGGGACAGTGAAACTAGCCAAAAACATTCAGTACTTC. Amino acid sequence: CASSPGAGTVKLAKNIQYF.

This chain uses TRBV5-6 with TRBJ2-5; TRBD2 matches at 14 bases. CDR1 is SGHDT and CDR2 is YYEEEE in the germline V gene. The ends lost 0 bases at V and 4 bases at J; junction bases unmatched: 2. The CDR3 covers 16 residues. CDR3 in amino acids: CASSLGLAGGRETQYF. The DNA for the CDR3 is TGTGCCAGCAGCTTGGGACTAGCGGGAGGGAGAGAGACCCAGTACTTC.

The chain employs TRBV28 and TRBJ1-1, with D perhaps TRBD1 (6 bases). The CDR3 covers 14 residues. Germline V gene data show CDR1 as MDHEN and CDR2 as SYDVKM. Trimming removed 6 bases at V and 4 bases at J, with 15 bases between. This CDR3 is CASRSGDLGTEAFF. CDR3 nucleotides: TGTGCCAGCAGATCAGGGGATTTGGGCACTGAAGCTTTCTTT.

The chain combines TRBV3-1 (or the pseudogene TRBV3-2) with TRBJ1-2; 9 bases line up with TRBD1. The CDR3 runs 17 residues. Germline CDR1 is LGHDT and CDR2 is YNNKEL (reference sequence). The trim removed 5 bases at V and 7 bases at J, leaving 17 bases unmatched. The CDR3 protein is CASSSSGTGILGGGYTF. The CDR3 DNA sequence: TGTGCCAGCAGCTCCTCCGGGACAGGGATTCTCGGGGGTGGCTACACCTTC.

The chain links TRBV11-3 to TRBJ2-5, with TRBD1 matching 7 bases. V lost 4 bases to trimming and J lost 1 base; unmatched junction nucleotides: 6. CDR3 length: 15 amino acids. The germline CDR1 and CDR2 sequences are SGHNT and YENEEA. The CDR3 spells CASSSPRGPQETQYF. In nucleotides, the CDR3 is TGTGCCAGCAGCTCCCCAAGGGGGCCCCAAGAGACCCAGTACTTC.

The chain links TRBV6-5 to TRBJ1-1, with 7 nucleotides matching TRBD1. Germline values: CDR1 MNHEY, CDR2 SVGAGI. The ends lost 4 bases at V and 1 base at J; junction bases unmatched: 6. The CDR3 has 15 residues. The CDR3 DNA reads as TGTGCCAGCAGTTCACAGGGGACCAAGAACACTGAAGCTTTCTTT. Its translation: CASSSQGTKNTEAFF.

The chain couples TRBV19 to TRBJ2-1; no clear D gene. Trimming shortened V by 2 bases and J by 0 bases, and 11 bases separated the two germline ends. CDR3 size: 16 residues. The germline V gene has CDR1 LNHDA and CDR2 SQIVND (reference sequence). The CDR3 region has the DNA TGTGCCAGTAGTATATCGCCTCAGAGCTCCTACAATGAGCAGTTCTTC. Translated, it gives CASSISPQSSYNEQFF.

The chain links TRBV18 to TRBJ2-1; 9 nucleotides align to TRBD1. From germline, CDR1 is KGHSH and CDR2 LQKENI. J lost 5 bases, V lost 6 bases, and 8 bases had no gene match. CDR3 size: 15 residues. The CDR3 here is CASSPGQGINNEQFF. The CDR3 DNA is TGTGCCAGCTCCCCTGGACAGGGGATTAACAATGAGCAGTTCTTC. Looking up the rest from reference TRBV18 and TRBJ2-1 gives the full variable domain: NAGVMQNPRHLVRRRGQEARLRCSPMKGHSHVYWYRQLPEEGLKFMVYLQKENIIDESGMPKERFSAEFPKEGPSILRIQQVVRGDSAAYFCASSPGQGINNEQFFGPGTRLTVL.

The chain couples TRBV2 to TRBJ1-1; a weak D match, TRBD1 (6 bases). The CDR3 is 13 residues long. V was clipped by 8 bases and J by 6 bases, with 16 bases between them. The germline V gene encodes CDR1 SNHLY and CDR2 FYNNEI. The CDR3 reads CASVLGTPSEAFF. CDR3 coding DNA: TGTGCCAGCGTCTTGGGGACACCATCTGAAGCTTTCTTT.

This chain connects TRBV2 to TRBJ2-5; D unresolved. Trimming took 6 bases from V and 5 from J, leaving 7 bases between them. Germline CDR1 SNHLY, CDR2 FYNNEI. This CDR3 region has 11 residues. CDR3 nucleotides: TGTGCCAGCAGGGGCGCGGAGACCCAGTACTTC. It translates to CASRGAETQYF.